The T cell receptor (beta chain) described here comes from a study of monozygotic twins with cystic fibrosis. V lost 4 bases, J lost 2 bases, and 6 bases stayed unmatched. Germline V gene data show CDR1 as MNHEY and CDR2 as SVGAGI. The CDR3 loop spans 15 amino acids. Sequencing used immunoSEQ multiplex PCR; TCRdb keeps in-frame clones, though not all of them. The sample consists of fewer than 20,000 clones, around 96% of them appearing once. This clonotype originated in a girl between 2 and 10 years old with cystic fibrosis. This sequence joins TRBV6-5 and TRBJ2-3; 7 nucleotides agree with TRBD2. Input material: blood. The CDR3 sequence is CASSSPAGPTDTQYF. CDR3 nucleotide sequence: TGTGCCAGCAGTTCCCCAGCGGGGCCCACAGATACGCAGTATTTT.